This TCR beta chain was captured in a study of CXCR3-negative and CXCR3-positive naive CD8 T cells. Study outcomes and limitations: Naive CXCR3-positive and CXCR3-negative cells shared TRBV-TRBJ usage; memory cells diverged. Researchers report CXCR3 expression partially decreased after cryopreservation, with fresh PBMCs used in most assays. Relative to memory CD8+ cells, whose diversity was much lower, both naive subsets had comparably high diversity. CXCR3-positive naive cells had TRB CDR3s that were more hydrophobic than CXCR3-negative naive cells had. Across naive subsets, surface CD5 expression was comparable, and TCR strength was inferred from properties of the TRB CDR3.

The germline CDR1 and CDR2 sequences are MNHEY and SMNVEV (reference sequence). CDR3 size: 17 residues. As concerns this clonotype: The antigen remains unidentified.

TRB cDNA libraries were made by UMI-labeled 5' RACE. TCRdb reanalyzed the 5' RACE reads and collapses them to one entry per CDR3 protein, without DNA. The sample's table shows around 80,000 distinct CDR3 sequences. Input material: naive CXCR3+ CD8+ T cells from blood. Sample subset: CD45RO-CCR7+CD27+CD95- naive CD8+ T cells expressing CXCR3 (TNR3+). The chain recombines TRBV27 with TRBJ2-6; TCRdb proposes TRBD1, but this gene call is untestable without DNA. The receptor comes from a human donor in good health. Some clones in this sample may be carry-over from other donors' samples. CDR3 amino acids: CASSFGGFSSGANVLTF.